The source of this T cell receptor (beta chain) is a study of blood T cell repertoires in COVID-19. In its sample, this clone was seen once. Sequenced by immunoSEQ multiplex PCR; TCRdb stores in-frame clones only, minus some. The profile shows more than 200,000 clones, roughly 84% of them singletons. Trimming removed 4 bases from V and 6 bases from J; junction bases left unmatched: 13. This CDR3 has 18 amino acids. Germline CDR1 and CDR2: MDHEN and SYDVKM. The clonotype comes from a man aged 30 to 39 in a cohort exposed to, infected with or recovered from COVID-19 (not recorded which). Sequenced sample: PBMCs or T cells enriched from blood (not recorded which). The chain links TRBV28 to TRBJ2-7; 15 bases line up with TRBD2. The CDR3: CASSSNTGLAGGGGEQYF. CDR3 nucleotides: TGTGCCAGCAGTTCCAATACGGGACTAGCGGGAGGAGGCGGCGAGCAGTACTTC.